One sample yielded the 8 T cell receptor beta chains listed below, sequenced in a study of cytomegalovirus exposure and HLA in healthy donors. The PCR employed 60 Vbeta primers together with 13 Jbeta primers. Method: immunoSEQ multiplex PCR; TCRdb's copy keeps in-frame clones and lacks some. The sample yields 94,000 or so clones, 70% to 80% seen once. Sequencing used PBMCs. The receptors were gathered from a man aged 60 to 69 in good health and CMV-seronegative.

This clone showed up just a few times. This chain links TRBV9 with TRBJ2-7, with D possibly being TRBD2 (6 bases). V lost 0 bases to trimming and J lost 3 bases, with 13 bases between them. CDR1 is SGDLS and CDR2 is YYNGEE in the germline V gene. CDR3 size: 15 residues. CDR3 nucleotides: TGTGCCAGCAGCGTAGCGGAGGGAGCCTTCTACGAGCAGTACTTC. Protein: CASSVAEGAFYEQYF.

The count of this clone is one. The J gene is TRBJ2-7, the V gene TRBV18, with D possibly matching TRBD1 (6 bases). The CDR3 contains 14 residues. V lost 4 bases to trimming and J lost 0 bases, with 10 bases between them. Per the germline V gene, CDR1 is KGHSH and CDR2 is LQKENI. For the CDR3, the DNA is TGTGCCAGCTCACGAGACAGGTACTCCTACGAGCAGTACTTC. Encoded protein: CASSRDRYSYEQYF.

This clone was recorded a few times. The chain employs TRBV5-4 and TRBJ2-1, with 12 nucleotides matching TRBD2. The CDR3 is 18 residues long. The germline V gene has CDR1 SGHNT and CDR2 YYREEE (reference sequence). J was trimmed by 4 bases and V by 6 bases; bases with no gene match: 14. The CDR3 loop reads CASTPAELAGGEYNEQFF. CDR3 DNA sequence: TGTGCCAGCACCCCGGCGGAGCTAGCGGGAGGGGAATACAATGAGCAGTTCTTC.

The chain couples TRBV6-5 to TRBJ2-5; 7 bases match TRBD2. CDR1 is MNHEY, CDR2 SVGAGI, per germline. CDR3 length equals 14 residues. V lost 7 bases and J lost 1; bases outside the gene matches: 6. The CDR3 DNA sequence: TGTGCCAGCAAGCAGGGAGGGGTCCAAGAGACCCAGTACTTC. The encoded protein is CASKQGGVQETQYF.

The chain recombines TRBV5-1 with TRBJ2-7, with 8 bases lining up with TRBD2. The CDR3 is 14 residues long. The junction had 6 bases not matched to a gene; V was cut back by 1 base and J by 6 bases. The germline CDR1 and CDR2 sequences are SGHRS and YFSETQ. The CDR3 loop reads CASSLSGGVPEQYF. CDR3 nucleotide sequence: TGCGCCAGCAGCTTGAGCGGGGGAGTTCCCGAGCAGTACTTC.

J is TRBJ2-1 and V is TRBV7-9; D possibly corresponds to TRBD2 (6 bases). The CDR3 length is 12 residues. Trimming took off 1 base at V and 8 bases at J, with 6 bases between the two ends. Germline V gene sequence: CDR1 SEHNR, CDR2 FQNEAQ (reference sequence). The CDR3 region is CASSLVADEQFF. The CDR3 DNA follows: TGTGCCAGCAGCTTAGTAGCGGATGAGCAGTTCTTC. Looking up the rest from reference TRBV7-9 and TRBJ2-1 gives the full variable domain: DTGVSQNPRHKITKRGQNVTFRCDPISEHNRLYWYRQTLGQGPEFLTYFQNEAQLEKSRLLSDRFSAERPKGSFSTLEIQRTEQGDSAMYLCASSLVADEQFFGPGTRLTVL.

The chain recombines TRBV5-1 with TRBJ2-7; 9 bases fit TRBD2. This CDR3 is built from 15 residues. V dropped 4 bases and J dropped 0; count of bases not matched to a gene: 5. The V gene's germline CDR1 is SGHRS and CDR2 YFSETQ. CDR3 coding DNA: TGCGCCAGCAGCACCCGCGGGGGGGCCTCCTACGAGCAGTACTTC. It translates to CASSTRGGASYEQYF. The whole variable domain, filled in from reference TRBV5-1 and TRBJ2-7, reads KAGVTQTPRYLIKTRGQQVTLSCSPISGHRSVSWYQQTPGQGLQFLFEYFSETQRNKGNFPGRFSGRQFSNSRSEMNVSTLELGDSALYLCASSTRGGASYEQYFGPGTRLTVT.

CDR3 amino acids: CASSQQGSADTQYF. In DNA, the CDR3 is TGTGCCAGCAGCCAACAGGGGAGCGCAGATACGCAGTATTTT. This chain connects TRBV5-4 to TRBJ2-3; 7 positions match TRBD1. This CDR3 has 14 residues. In germline, CDR1 is SGHNT, CDR2 YYREEE (reference sequence). Trimming removed 4 bases from V and 4 bases from J; junction bases left unmatched: 6. The variable domain in full, with the rest retrieved from reference TRBV5-4 and TRBJ2-3, is ETGVTQSPTHLIKTRGQQVTLRCSSQSGHNTVSWYQQALGQGPQFIFQYYREEENGRGNFPPRFSGLQFPNYSSELNVNALELDDSALYLCASSQQGSADTQYFGPGTRLTVL.